Below, 16 T cell receptor beta chains from the same sample are listed, as sequenced in a study of response to subunit inactivated influenza vaccine. One entry per CDR3 protein, called by TCRdb with MiXCR from the RT-PCR reads. The sample yields just under 550,000 distinct CDR3 sequences, under 30% seen once. These same data were also listed under a study on T cells expressing NK-cell markers. That investigation notes: In generating TCR beta cDNA, 5'RACE template switching with UMIs was used.

The sample was CD4+ T cells sorted from PBMCs, taken roughly 12 days after vaccination. These receptors were obtained from a man aged 50 to 60 who received an inactivated influenza vaccine.

The J gene is TRBJ2-2, the V gene TRBV7-2; D not certain. Trimming stripped 2 bases from V and 6 bases from J, with 10 bases between. CDR1 is SGHTA, CDR2 FQGNSA, per germline. The CDR3 length is 14 residues. CDR3: CASSLYGPAGELFF. The CDR3 DNA reads TGTGCCAGCAGCTTATACGGGCCCGCCGGGGAGCTGTTTTTT.

Written as DNA, the CDR3 is TGCGCCAGCAGTGGCCATCTTTCAGAGACCCAGTACTTC. The encoded protein is CASSGHLSETQYF. The chain uses TRBV5-1 and TRBJ2-5; no firm D call. Germline V gene sequence: CDR1 SGHRS, CDR2 YFSETQ. Trimming shortened V by 5 bases and J by 4 bases, and 12 bases separated the two germline ends. This CDR3 region has 13 residues.

This clonotype showed up just a few times. The chain couples TRBV2 to TRBJ2-5; the match to TRBD2 covers 8 bases. CDR1 is SNHLY, CDR2 FYNNEI, per germline. This CDR3 comprises 12 residues. After removal of 6 bases from V and 4 bases from J, the junction contained 1 base not matched to a gene. CDR3 region: CASRAGAETQYF. CDR3 coding DNA: TGTGCCAGCAGAGCGGGGGCAGAGACCCAGTACTTC.

The rearrangement links TRBV28 to TRBJ2-1; 7 nucleotides align to TRBD1. Germline CDR1 reads MDHEN; CDR2 reads SYDVKM. V trimming: 10 bases; J trimming: 3 bases; junction bases outside the gene matches: 3. CDR3 length equals 12 residues. The CDR3 sequence: CATGDSYNEQFF. CDR3 in DNA: TGTGCCACTGGGGACAGCTACAATGAGCAGTTCTTC.

The rearrangement joins TRBV24-1 to TRBJ2-1; 11 bases are shared with TRBD1. Germline assignment: CDR1 KGHDR and CDR2 SFDVKD. CDR3 length: 16 residues. The J segment lost 6 bases and the V segment lost 4 bases, leaving 7 bases of the junction unmatched. The DNA of the CDR3 is TGTGCCACCAGTGACCCAGGGACAGGGGGAGGCAATGAGCAGTTCTTC. Protein sequence: CATSDPGTGGGNEQFF.

This clonotype was counted a few times. The gene calls are TRBV6-5 and TRBJ1-2; the D is unclear. Trimming removed 0 bases at V and 5 bases at J, with 10 bases between. In germline, CDR1 is MNHEY, CDR2 SVGAGI. The CDR3 is 14 amino acids. The CDR3 here is CASSYSRPSYGYTF. In nucleotides, the CDR3 is TGTGCCAGCAGTTACTCCCGACCCTCTTATGGCTACACCTTC.

This chain links TRBV4-3 with TRBJ2-3; D is unresolved. Deletions cut 0 bases from V and 6 bases from J, with 10 bases between. The germline CDR1 and CDR2 sequences are LGHNA and YSLEER. This CDR3 is built from 14 residues. As DNA, the CDR3 is TGCGCCAGCAGCCAAGATCTCGCGAGCGATACGCAGTATTTT. Translated: CASSQDLASDTQYF.

CDR3 in DNA: TGTGCCAGCAGACCAGTACGGGGCTGGACTGAAGCTTTCTTT. Amino acid sequence: CASRPVRGWTEAFF. This chain joins TRBV2 and TRBJ1-1; the D gene is possibly TRBD1 (5 bases). Trimming took 6 bases from V and 5 from J, leaving 16 bases between them. CDR3 length: 14 amino acids. Germline V CDR1 and CDR2: SNHLY, FYNNEI.

This chain uses TRBV29-1 with TRBJ2-2, with D maybe TRBD2 (7 bases). Germline V gives CDR1 SQVTM, CDR2 ANQGSEA. There are 14 residues in the CDR3. Trimming took off 7 bases at V and 2 bases at J, with 14 bases between the two ends. The DNA for the CDR3 is TGCAGCGCTACCGGCGGGGGCAACACCGGGGAGCTGTTTTTT. This gives the protein CSATGGGNTGELFF.

This clonotype has a handful of counts. In DNA, the CDR3 is TGTGCCAGCAGCCCTCGGACAGGGACAGGGGAGCAGTACTTC. Its protein product is CASSPRTGTGEQYF. The V gene is TRBV7-2, the J gene TRBJ2-7, with TRBD1 identical over 9 bases. The germline CDR1 and CDR2 sequences are SGHTA and FQGNSA. V was clipped by 5 bases and J by 7 bases; unmatched bases: 9. This CDR3 is 14 amino acids long.

The J gene is TRBJ1-4, the V gene TRBV20-1; TRBD1 is a possible D gene (5 bases). Germline V lookup: CDR1 DFQATT, CDR2 SNEGSKA (reference sequence). The CDR3 spans 14 residues. Trimming removed 0 bases at V and 7 bases at J, with 12 bases between. The CDR3 DNA is TGCAGTGCTAGAGATCTGAGGCAGGGTGAAAAACTGTTTTTT. Translating it yields CSARDLRQGEKLFF.

The chain employs TRBV7-2 and TRBJ2-3, with 7 bases identical to TRBD1. In germline, CDR1 is SGHTA, CDR2 FQGNSA. The CDR3 spans 16 residues. With V trimmed by 5 bases and J by 1 base, 9 bases remained unmatched. The CDR3 here is CASSTRQGMGTDTQYF. CDR3 DNA: TGTGCCAGCAGCACCCGACAGGGAATGGGCACAGATACGCAGTATTTT.

This clonotype has more than one count but fewer than ten. This chain connects TRBV4-3 to TRBJ2-7; TRBD2 matches at 7 bases. This CDR3 contains 16 residues. The germline CDR1 and CDR2 sequences are LGHNA and YSLEER. Trimming took 0 bases from V and 1 from J; bases not matched to a gene: 6. This chain's CDR3 is CASSQDPRGGSYEQYF. In DNA form, the CDR3 reads TGCGCCAGCAGCCAAGATCCCCGGGGAGGGTCCTACGAGCAGTACTTC.

DNA for the CDR3: TGTGCCAGCAGCCAAGTACCTCGGGACACTGAAGCTTTCTTT. Translating gives CASSQVPRDTEAFF. This chain links TRBV4-2 with TRBJ1-1; D is uncertain. The V gene's germline CDR1 is LGHNA and CDR2 YNFKEQ. Trimming removed 1 base at V and 3 bases at J, with 9 bases between. This CDR3 spans 14 amino acids.

The V gene is TRBV20-1, the J gene TRBJ2-7; possible D gene TRBD1, 5 bases. The germline V and J ends were trimmed by 4 bases and 3 bases, with 19 bases remaining between them. The CDR3 sequence is 15 residues long. Germline CDR1 reads DFQATT; CDR2 reads SNEGSKA (reference sequence). DNA of the CDR3: TGCAGTGCTAATGGCCCCGGGCCTAGGGGCTACGAGCAGTACTTC. Protein: CSANGPGPRGYEQYF.

In its sample, this clonotype was seen a few times. V and J are TRBV2 and TRBJ1-6; 7 bases align to TRBD1. Germline values: CDR1 SNHLY, CDR2 FYNNEI. The CDR3 is made up of 14 amino acids. After removal of 6 bases from V and 7 bases from J, the junction contained 6 bases not matched to a gene. CDR3 sequence: CASRLQGRNSPLHF. The CDR3 bases are TGTGCCAGCAGGCTACAGGGGAGGAATTCACCCCTCCACTTT.